This entry lists 9 T cell receptor beta chains sequenced from one sample in a study of early T cells in non-severe SARS-CoV-2 infection. TCRdb called the 5' RACE reads again in MiXCR, with one record for every CDR3 protein. The data hold about 83,000 distinct CDR3 sequences, with about 14% observed a single time. The sample taken for sequencing was whole blood. Receptors originate from an adult who was a healthcare worker with PCR-confirmed SARS-CoV-2 infection or an uninfected control (not recorded which).

This clonotype turned up a few times. This chain joins TRBV7-3 and TRBJ2-1; the D gene is possibly TRBD2 (9 bases). Trimming stripped 5 bases from V and 9 bases from J, with 20 bases between. The CDR3 runs to 15 residues. CDR1 SGHTA and CDR2 FQGTGA come from the germline V gene. The CDR3 nucleotides read TGTGCCAGCAGCCGGACTAGCGCAACAGGGGGTGAGCAGTTCTTC. This gives the protein CASSRTSATGGEQFF.

The chain links TRBV29-1 to TRBJ2-7; the D gene is possibly TRBD2 (5 bases). Between the trimmed V and J ends, which lost 4 bases and 5 bases, there was a span of 15 bases. CDR1 and CDR2 (germline): SQVTM, ANQGSEA. This CDR3 is built from 13 residues. The CDR3 nucleotides read TGCAGCGTTGTAAGTCGACCGGGGAACGAGCAGTACTTC. The encoded protein is CSVVSRPGNEQYF.

At least ten counts were recorded for this clonotype. In DNA, the CDR3 is TGTGCCAGCAGCCCTGGGGCTGCCCAAGAGACCCAGTACTTC. This translates into CASSPGAAQETQYF. V gene TRBV7-2 combines with J gene TRBJ2-5; a possible D gene is TRBD1 (5 bases). This CDR3 is built from 14 residues. Germline V CDR1 and CDR2: SGHTA, FQGNSA. Trimming removed 5 bases at V and 1 base at J, with 11 bases between. Based on the CDR3 plus reference TRBV7-2 and TRBJ2-5, the full variable domain is GAGVSQSPSNKVTEKGKDVELRCDPISGHTALYWYRQSLGQGLEFLIYFQGNSAPDKSGLPSDRFSAERTGGSVSTLTIQRTQQEDSAVYLCASSPGAAQETQYFGPGTRLLVL.

This CDR3 reads CASSVTSGGYNEQFF. In DNA, the CDR3 is TGTGCCAGCAGCGTGACTAGCGGGGGCTACAATGAGCAGTTCTTC. The chain recombines TRBV9 with TRBJ2-1; TRBD2 matches at 12 bases. Germline CDR1 reads SGDLS; CDR2 reads YYNGEE. The V segment lost 2 bases and the J segment 3 bases; nucleotides outside the gene matches: 0. The CDR3 extends over 15 amino acids.

The rearrangement joins TRBV10-2 to TRBJ2-3; D is undetermined. The germline V gene has CDR1 WSHSY and CDR2 SAAADI. The V gene lost 0 bases and the J gene lost 8 bases, with 9 bases spanning the gap. This CDR3 contains 13 residues. The CDR3 protein is CASSESPPGTQYF. CDR3 nucleotides: TGCGCCAGCAGTGAGTCCCCTCCCGGTACGCAGTATTTT.

As for this clonotype: A much larger clone lies one base from this, so it may be a read error. No conserved phenylalanine or tryptophan is present at the end of the CDR3, so a read error is the likely explanation. It is unclear where the CDR3 begins or ends on the DNA, so no DNA is shown, and the CDR3 is as TCRdb lists it. The CDR3 loop reads CASSEAIRIRYL. The chain carries TRBV6-1 and TRBJ2-5. The CDR3 length equals 12 residues, ends included. Germline CDR1 and CDR2: MNHNS and SASEGT.

This clonotype was counted ten times or more. The rearrangement uses TRBV20-1 and TRBJ1-1; the D is unclear. Germline CDR1 and CDR2: DFQATT and SNEGSKA (reference sequence). The CDR3 has 11 amino acids. Trimming cost V 3 bases and J 4 bases, with 6 bases left between them. The CDR3 loop is CSASLSTEAFF. The CDR3, as DNA: TGCAGTGCTAGTTTGAGCACTGAAGCTTTCTTT.

CDR3 sequence: CASSRGAEAGDSYEQYF. The CDR3, as DNA: TGTGCCAGCAGCCGCGGAGCGGAAGCGGGAGATAGTTACGAGCAGTACTTC. The chain recombines TRBV4-2 with TRBJ2-7, with 8 bases fitting TRBD2. The CDR3 runs to 17 residues. V was clipped by 4 bases and J by 4 bases; unmatched bases: 15. CDR1 and CDR2 from the germline V gene are LGHNA and YNFKEQ.

This clonotype was counted a few times. V usage is TRBV7-8 and J usage is TRBJ2-2; 7 bases agree with TRBD1. J was trimmed by 7 bases and V by 2 bases; bases with no gene match: 7. CDR1 and CDR2 from the germline V gene are SGHVS and FQNEAQ. The CDR3 is made up of 15 amino acids. CDR3 sequence: CASSLLGGGGGELFF. Here the CDR3 DNA reads TGTGCCAGCAGCTTACTAGGGGGCGGAGGCGGGGAGCTGTTTTTT.